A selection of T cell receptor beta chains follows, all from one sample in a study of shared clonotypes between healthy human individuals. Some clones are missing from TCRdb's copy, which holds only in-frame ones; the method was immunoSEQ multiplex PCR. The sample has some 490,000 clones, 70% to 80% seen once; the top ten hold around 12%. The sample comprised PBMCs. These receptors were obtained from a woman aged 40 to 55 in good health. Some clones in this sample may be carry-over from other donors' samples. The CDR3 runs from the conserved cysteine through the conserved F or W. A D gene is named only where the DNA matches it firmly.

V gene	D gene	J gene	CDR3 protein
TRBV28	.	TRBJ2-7	CASSLSYDEQYF
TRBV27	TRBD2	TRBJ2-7	CASSSLSGPRREQYF
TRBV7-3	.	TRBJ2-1	CASSKTLSPHEQFF
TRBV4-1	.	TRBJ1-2	CASSPNTLGLYGYTF
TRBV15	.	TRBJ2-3	CATSRDGGGDTQYF
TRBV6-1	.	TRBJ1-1	CANSDGPGNTEAFF
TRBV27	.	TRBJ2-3	CASSQGTDTQYF
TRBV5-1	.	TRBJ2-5	CASSPTPNRAPETQYF
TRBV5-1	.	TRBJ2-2	CASSLFPRKGGELFF
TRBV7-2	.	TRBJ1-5	CASSLGRDQPQHF
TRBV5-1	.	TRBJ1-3	CASSLDVVGSGNTIYF
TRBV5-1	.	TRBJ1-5	CASSRDSNQPQHF
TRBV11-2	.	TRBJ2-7	CASSQGIGAGSWDEQYF
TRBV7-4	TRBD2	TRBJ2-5	CASSDRRGGQETQYF
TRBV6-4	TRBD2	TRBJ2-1	CASSDQVAGNDEQFF
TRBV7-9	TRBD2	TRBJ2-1	CASSQEPSGSLYNEQFF
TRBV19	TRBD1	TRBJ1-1	CASSPGTGGGGAFF
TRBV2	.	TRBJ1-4	CASRAGTGDEKLFF
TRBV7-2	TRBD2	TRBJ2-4	CASSLAAGVDIQYF
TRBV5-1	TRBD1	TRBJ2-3	CASSPGQVGTDTQYF
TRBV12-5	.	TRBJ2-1	CASGLTNGEQFF
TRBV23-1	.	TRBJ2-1	CASSQSTGDGQFF
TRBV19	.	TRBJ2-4	CASSIELAKNIQYF
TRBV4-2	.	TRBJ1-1	CASSYSMNTEAFF
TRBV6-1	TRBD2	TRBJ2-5	CASSGTSGGLAGYQETQYF
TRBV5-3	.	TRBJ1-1	CARSLGGQGEAFF
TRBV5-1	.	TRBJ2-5	CASFNSGGQETQYF
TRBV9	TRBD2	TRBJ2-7	CASSVGLAGSYEQYF
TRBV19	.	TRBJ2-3	CASSIVGGSTDTQYF
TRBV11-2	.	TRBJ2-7	CASSLEGPLEQYF
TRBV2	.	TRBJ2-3	CASNLGGITDTQYF
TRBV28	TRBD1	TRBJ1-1	CASSEMDRMNTEAFF
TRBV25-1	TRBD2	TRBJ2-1	CASSESLGTSGNNNEQFF
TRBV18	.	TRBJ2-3	CASSADRRTDTQYF
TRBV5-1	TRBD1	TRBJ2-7	CASSLGQGNEQYF
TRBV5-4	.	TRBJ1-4	CASRRDGGNEKLFF
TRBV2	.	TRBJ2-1	CASSPRLVERDEQFF
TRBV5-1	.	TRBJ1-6	CASRSGTGNSPLHF
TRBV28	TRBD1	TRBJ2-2	CASSRTGSGGTNTGELFF
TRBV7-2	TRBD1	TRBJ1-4	CASSLRQGIGEKLFF
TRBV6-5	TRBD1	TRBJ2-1	CASSYSWDSNEQFF
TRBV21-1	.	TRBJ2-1	CASSLKHEGEGTSGRWYNEQFF
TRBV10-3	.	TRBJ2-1	CAISEGEVNEQFF
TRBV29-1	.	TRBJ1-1	CSTKETAAEAFF
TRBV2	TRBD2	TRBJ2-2	CASSSDGGDTGELFF
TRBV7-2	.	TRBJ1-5	CASSFQGGNGRPQHF
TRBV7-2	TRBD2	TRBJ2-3	CASSRQAGWVDTQYF